This TCR beta chain originates from a study of T cells in Graves' hyperthyroidism and ophthalmopathy. Study results and limitations: Most thyroid clonotypes with frequency above 0.001 were detected in blood. Through a model of 13 V-J features, ophthalmopathy was separated from stable hyperthyroidism.

To note about this clonotype: Its antigen is not known.

Over 18 months, lack of ophthalmopathy progression marked Graves' hyperthyroidism as stable. Exclusion criteria comprised uncontrolled infection, other autoimmune disease, pregnancy or lactation. V was cut by 6 bases and J by 7 bases, with 10 bases left in between. In germline, CDR1 is MNHNS, CDR2 SASEGT. The CDR3 contains 13 residues. The investigators amplified TCR beta CDR3 regions from RNA transcripts. Primed by the HTBI set, a first-round RT-PCR was run on the TCR CDR3. TCRdb called the multiplex PCR reads again in MiXCR, with one record for every CDR3 protein. Among 350,000 or so distinct CDR3 sequences listed, 15% to 20% were seen once.

This chain joins TRBV6-1 and TRBJ1-6, with no clear D. Input material: blood. This clonotype was sampled from a woman aged 50 to 65 with Graves' hyperthyroidism. The CDR3 DNA is TGTGCCAGCAGAGTGGGTAGCAATTCACCCCTCCACTTT. Translating gives CASRVGSNSPLHF.